What follows is one T cell receptor (beta chain) and its context. The antigen is undetermined. This specimen comes from a study of CD8 T cell repertoires and HIV-1 epitope variants. About the study: Separate wells received one of Twenty-five Gag or Nef variant peptides.

Only in-frame clones appear in the TCRdb table, and some are missing; sequencing was by immunoSEQ multiplex PCR. Of 4,500 to 6,500 clones listed, 66% were seen once; the top ten hold around 40%. This receptor was identified in a male donor with HIV. The specimen was cultured CD8+ T cells derived from PBMCs.

CDR3 DNA: TGTGCCAGCTCGGGGTACTATAACGAGCAGTACTTC. It specifies CASSGYYNEQYF. The rearrangement uses TRBV7-9 and TRBJ2-7, with D perhaps TRBD2 (5 bases). The V end was cut by 8 bases, the J end by 5 bases, with 13 bases between. This CDR3 is 12 amino acids long. CDR1 is SEHNR, CDR2 FQNEAQ, per germline (reference sequence).